Shown below are 7 T cell receptor beta chains from a single sample sequenced in a study of T cell repertoires in cytomegalovirus infection. No cognate antigen is known for these TCRs. TCRdb reprocessed the reads via MiXCR and lists one record per CDR3 protein. The repertoire consists of some 110,000 distinct CDR3 sequences, with around 10% occurring once and the leading ten covering 25% to 40%. Sequencing was done on a sample of PBMCs, sequenced either directly or after in vitro stimulation (not recorded which). Receptors originate from a human donor in good health (CMV status not recorded). Some clones in this sample may be carry-over from other donors' samples.

V gene TRBV6-2 or TRBV6-3 combines with J gene TRBJ1-5; D remains unclear. The CDR3 spans 14 residues. Germline lookup yields CDR1 MNHEY and CDR2 SVGEGT. Trimming left V 6 bases short and J 10 bases short, with 19 bases between. The CDR3 region is CASRMGDIKVPQHF. CDR3 coding DNA: TGTGCCAGCAGAATGGGAGATATCAAAGTTCCCCAGCATTTT.

This clonotype has at least ten counts. The chain has TRBV7-8 and TRBJ1-1; D is uncertain. Germline V CDR1 and CDR2: SGHVS, FQNEAQ. There are 16 residues in the CDR3. The V end was cut by 5 bases, the J end by 0 bases, with 16 bases between. This CDR3 is CASSLTRAALNTEAFF. DNA for the CDR3: TGTGCCAGCAGCCTCACCCGAGCGGCTTTGAACACTGAAGCTTTCTTT. The variable domain in full, with the rest retrieved from reference TRBV7-8 and TRBJ1-1, is GAGVSQSPRYKVAKRGQDVALRCDPISGHVSLFWYQQALGQGPEFLTYFQNEAQLDKSGLPSDRFFAERPEGSVSTLKIQRTQQEDSAVYLCASSLTRAALNTEAFFGQGTRLTVV.

The sample holds many counts of this clonotype. The chain is built from TRBV7-2 and TRBJ2-1; the match to TRBD2 covers 14 bases. The CDR3 contains 15 residues. Germline V gives CDR1 SGHTA, CDR2 FQGNSA. V lost 4 bases and J lost 8; bases outside the gene matches: 4. The CDR3 loop reads CASSSGLAGAHEQFF. The DNA for the CDR3 is TGTGCCAGCAGCTCGGGACTAGCGGGAGCCCATGAGCAGTTCTTC.

This clonotype has only a few counts. The chain joins TRBV27 to TRBJ1-6; no firm D call. Trimming removed 2 bases at V and 9 bases at J, with 11 bases between. The CDR3 extends over 14 amino acids. Germline lookup yields CDR1 MNHEY and CDR2 SMNVEV (reference sequence). Written as DNA, the CDR3 is TGTGCCAGCAGTTTAAGGGAACAGCTTTCACCCCTCCACTTT. It translates to CASSLREQLSPLHF.

This clonotype was seen repeatedly, ten times or more. The chain employs TRBV6-6 and TRBJ2-1, with TRBD2 matching over 9 bases. CDR1 and CDR2 (germline): MNHNY, SVGAGI (reference sequence). This CDR3 comprises 17 residues. V was clipped by 0 bases and J by 3 bases; unmatched bases: 6. The DNA for the CDR3 is TGTGCCAGCAGTTACTCGACCCTAGCGGGACTCTACAATGAGCAGTTCTTC. Translating it yields CASSYSTLAGLYNEQFF.

The chain is built from TRBV6-1 and TRBJ1-1; TRBD1 matches 8 bases. CDR3 length: 14 amino acids. Trimming cost V 6 bases and J 8 bases; bases outside gene matches: 11. CDR1 is MNHNS and CDR2 is SASEGT in the germline V gene. The CDR3 is CASSPRTGFFEAFF. DNA of the CDR3: TGTGCCAGCAGCCCCCGGACAGGGTTCTTCGAAGCTTTCTTT.

This clonotype appeared many times. The V and J genes are TRBV7-9 and TRBJ2-3; 9 bases agree with TRBD1. Germline V gene lookup returns CDR1 SEHNR and CDR2 FQNEAQ (reference sequence). The CDR3 covers 17 residues. Germline trimming cut 3 bases from V and 6 bases from J; bases unmatched to any gene: 13. The CDR3 coding sequence is TGTGCCAGCAGCTTTACCCGACAGGGGGGGCGCGCGGATACGCAGTATTTT. It translates to CASSFTRQGGRADTQYF.